The rows below give T cell receptor beta chains drawn from one sample of a study of blood T cell repertoires in COVID-19. Profiled with immunoSEQ multiplex PCR; TCRdb holds only in-frame clones, not every one. The sample has 75,000 to 100,000 clones, around 78% seen once. Sequencing was performed on peripheral blood. Every receptor here comes from a human donor in a cohort sampled during active COVID-19. CDR3s leave out the opening cysteine and the closing phenylalanine or tryptophan. The order of the fields is V gene, J gene, D gene, CDR3 protein. D genes are given only for firm matches.

v_call: TRBV28; j_call: TRBJ2-7; d_call: .; cdr3_aa: ASRGPRQSSYEQY
v_call: TRBV7-2; j_call: TRBJ2-1; d_call: .; cdr3_aa: ASSLGRNNEQF
v_call: TRBV6-1; j_call: TRBJ2-7; d_call: .; cdr3_aa: ASSEALPGLDPYEQY
v_call: TRBV2; j_call: TRBJ1-6; d_call: TRBD1; cdr3_aa: ARGQGTRALH
v_call: TRBV27; j_call: TRBJ2-7; d_call: .; cdr3_aa: ASSPGGEQY
v_call: TRBV7-9; j_call: TRBJ1-1; d_call: TRBD1; cdr3_aa: ASSSDREAF
v_call: TRBV6-5; j_call: TRBJ1-6; d_call: TRBD1; cdr3_aa: ASRRQGQDSPLH
v_call: TRBV18; j_call: TRBJ1-2; d_call: .; cdr3_aa: ASSPPNRDGYGYT
v_call: TRBV30; j_call: TRBJ2-7; d_call: TRBD1; cdr3_aa: AWRDRGLPSYEQY
v_call: TRBV6-2/TRBV6-3; j_call: TRBJ1-5; d_call: .; cdr3_aa: ASSERPTGPNQPQH
v_call: TRBV19; j_call: TRBJ1-2; d_call: TRBD1; cdr3_aa: ASSIGQGVTGYT
v_call: TRBV3-1/TRBV3-2; j_call: TRBJ1-6; d_call: TRBD1; cdr3_aa: ASSARDRGPSSYNSPLH
v_call: TRBV10-3; j_call: TRBJ2-5; d_call: .; cdr3_aa: ATLNQGSETQY
v_call: TRBV5-6; j_call: TRBJ1-4; d_call: .; cdr3_aa: ASSLVQSGEKLF
v_call: TRBV7-9; j_call: .; d_call: TRBD2; cdr3_aa: ASSFPSGRASYEQY
v_call: TRBV28; j_call: TRBJ2-7; d_call: TRBD1; cdr3_aa: ASSGDRDEQY
v_call: TRBV2; j_call: TRBJ1-5; d_call: .; cdr3_aa: ASSERGTVHQPQH
v_call: TRBV10-2; j_call: TRBJ1-6; d_call: TRBD1; cdr3_aa: ASSDPGTANSPLH
v_call: TRBV7-3; j_call: TRBJ2-7; d_call: .; cdr3_aa: ASSLSRGYEQY
v_call: TRBV19; j_call: TRBJ2-2; d_call: .; cdr3_aa: ASSKLGANTGELF
v_call: TRBV7-2; j_call: TRBJ2-7; d_call: TRBD2; cdr3_aa: ASGRGGGASYEQY
v_call: TRBV10-2; j_call: TRBJ1-1; d_call: .; cdr3_aa: ASSESRGGNTEAF
v_call: TRBV6-4; j_call: TRBJ2-7; d_call: TRBD2; cdr3_aa: ASSLNSGYEQY
v_call: TRBV9; j_call: TRBJ2-1; d_call: TRBD2; cdr3_aa: ASSVGGGAATHNEQF
v_call: TRBV19; j_call: TRBJ2-2; d_call: TRBD2; cdr3_aa: ASKGGSGVTGELF
v_call: TRBV7-9; j_call: TRBJ1-4; d_call: TRBD1; cdr3_aa: ASSMGQDNEKLF
v_call: TRBV19; j_call: TRBJ2-6; d_call: .; cdr3_aa: ATTKGQSSGANVLT
v_call: TRBV19; j_call: TRBJ1-2; d_call: TRBD1; cdr3_aa: ASSIDRDYGYT
v_call: TRBV7-7; j_call: TRBJ2-3; d_call: TRBD1; cdr3_aa: ASSFGPGTGFPQY
v_call: TRBV19; j_call: TRBJ2-7; d_call: TRBD1; cdr3_aa: ASSSPGQGAWEQY
v_call: TRBV28; j_call: TRBJ2-3; d_call: TRBD2; cdr3_aa: ASSLAGDADTQY
v_call: TRBV29-1; j_call: TRBJ1-1; d_call: .; cdr3_aa: SVVPVNTEAF
v_call: TRBV7-6; j_call: TRBJ2-1; d_call: .; cdr3_aa: ASSLAGADNNEQF
v_call: TRBV18; j_call: TRBJ1-2; d_call: .; cdr3_aa: ASSTRQDGYT
v_call: TRBV6-5; j_call: TRBJ1-3; d_call: TRBD1; cdr3_aa: ASAETGTGGNTIY
v_call: TRBV7-2; j_call: TRBJ1-3; d_call: .; cdr3_aa: ASSLVSGDPGNTIY
v_call: TRBV2; j_call: TRBJ1-4; d_call: .; cdr3_aa: ASYRQGANEKLF
v_call: TRBV5-1; j_call: TRBJ2-7; d_call: TRBD2; cdr3_aa: ASSLAGGITPYEQY
v_call: TRBV6-5; j_call: TRBJ2-1; d_call: TRBD2; cdr3_aa: ASRRTSGNEQF
v_call: TRBV5-1; j_call: TRBJ2-1; d_call: .; cdr3_aa: ASSLDRQAWTEQF
v_call: TRBV28; j_call: TRBJ1-2; d_call: .; cdr3_aa: ASRKGGDDYGYT
v_call: TRBV19; j_call: TRBJ1-1; d_call: TRBD1; cdr3_aa: ASSSTGDTEAF
v_call: TRBV7-8; j_call: TRBJ2-2; d_call: .; cdr3_aa: ASSLAGPNTGELF
v_call: TRBV30; j_call: TRBJ1-4; d_call: TRBD1; cdr3_aa: AWSPGTGLIGGLF
v_call: TRBV28; j_call: TRBJ2-1; d_call: TRBD1; cdr3_aa: ASTSWGQGPSGNNEQF
v_call: TRBV2; j_call: TRBJ1-2; d_call: TRBD1; cdr3_aa: ASSQGAIGYT
v_call: TRBV6-5; j_call: TRBJ2-2; d_call: .; cdr3_aa: ASSNRRGGELF
v_call: TRBV27; j_call: TRBJ2-7; d_call: TRBD1; cdr3_aa: ASSRTGTGHHEQY
v_call: TRBV5-1; j_call: TRBJ1-5; d_call: .; cdr3_aa: ASSLEGRGNQPQH
v_call: TRBV29-1; j_call: TRBJ1-2; d_call: TRBD1; cdr3_aa: SVEGTGKDYGYT
v_call: TRBV7-6; j_call: TRBJ2-7; d_call: TRBD2; cdr3_aa: ASSVNSGRAGGEQY
v_call: TRBV9; j_call: TRBJ2-3; d_call: TRBD2; cdr3_aa: ASSVEPSGGPSTDTQY
v_call: TRBV5-1; j_call: TRBJ2-3; d_call: .; cdr3_aa: ASSLELVEYSDTQY
v_call: TRBV6-2/TRBV6-3; j_call: TRBJ1-5; d_call: TRBD1; cdr3_aa: ASSSRGREADQPQH
v_call: TRBV7-7; j_call: TRBJ2-5; d_call: TRBD1; cdr3_aa: ASSPTGVIETQY
v_call: TRBV19; j_call: TRBJ2-1; d_call: TRBD2; cdr3_aa: ASSIDILAGGSEQF
v_call: TRBV7-8; j_call: TRBJ1-1; d_call: .; cdr3_aa: ASSLVLGNTEAF
v_call: TRBV7-2; j_call: TRBJ1-5; d_call: .; cdr3_aa: ASSLVLGGAGNQPQH
v_call: TRBV11-2; j_call: TRBJ1-2; d_call: .; cdr3_aa: ASSLSGLSGYT